The T cell receptor beta chain under discussion was sequenced for a study of memory CD4+ T cells and cytomegalovirus serostatus. On the study more broadly: Healthy Belgian adult donors included about 10 CMV-positive and 24 CMV-negative people. Notes on the study in general: Suggested: most of the CMV-linked TCR signature lies in CD4+ memory cells.

In the source study's methods: Out-of-frame sequences were removed, leaving 2,000,000 or so distinct TCRbeta sequences. This table comes from immunoSEQ multiplex PCR, and its TCRdb copy is limited to in-frame clones, with some not included. The V and J calls and clone size are taken from that table; D and trimming were inferred from the DNA. Among some 64,000 clones listed, 75% to 90% were seen once. The sort gate was single viable CD3+CD4+CD8-CD45RO+ cells for memory CD4+ T cells. Points on this clone: What it recognizes is unknown.

This CDR3 region has 16 residues. CDR1 is KGHSH, CDR2 LQKENI, per germline. Unmatched junction bases numbered 7, after V lost 3 bases and J lost 5 bases. This receptor was taken from an adult in good health and CMV-seronegative. The specimen sequenced was memory CD4+ T cells from blood. The chain is built from TRBV18 and TRBJ1-1; 12 bases fit TRBD1. The CDR3 is CASSPGTGGAYTEAFF. The DNA for the CDR3 is TGTGCCAGCTCACCGGGGACAGGGGGCGCGTATACTGAAGCTTTCTTT.